A selection of T cell receptor beta chains follows, all from one sample in a study of blood T cell repertoires in COVID-19. The data were produced by immunoSEQ multiplex PCR, yet TCRdb's version contains in-frame clones alone and is incomplete. The sample includes a few hundred thousand clones, around 90% of them seen just once. Sequencing was carried out using peripheral blood. The receptors stem from a human donor in a cohort sampled during active COVID-19. The CDR3 runs from the conserved cysteine through the conserved F or W. A D gene is named only where the DNA matches it firmly. Rows give clone size only sometimes, using once, few, many, or a class for an expanded clone.

j_gene,d_gene,abundance,v_gene,CDR3aa,CDR3nt
TRBJ1-5,NA,NA,TRBV19,CASRDSRNQPQHF,TGTGCCAGTAGGGACAGCCGCAATCAGCCCCAGCATTTT
TRBJ2-7,TRBD2,NA,TRBV15,CATSTGGSGVRSYEQYF,TGTGCCACCAGTACCGGAGGTAGCGGGGTTAGATCCTACGAGCAGTACTTC
TRBJ1-5,NA,NA,TRBV3-1/TRBV3-2,CASSQGGGEPQHF,TGTGCCAGCAGCCAAGGGGGAGGGGAGCCCCAGCATTTT
TRBJ2-5,TRBD2,NA,TRBV5-8,CASSYGWFVGAGETQYF,TGTGCCAGCAGCTATGGGTGGTTCGTGGGAGCGGGGGAGACCCAGTACTTC
TRBJ2-1,TRBD2,once,TRBV5-4,CASSEPGLAYNEQFF,TGTGCCAGCAGCGAACCGGGACTAGCCTACAATGAGCAGTTCTTC
TRBJ2-3,TRBD1,NA,TRBV11-3,CASSHGTGYTDTQYF,TGTGCCAGCAGCCACGGGACAGGGTACACAGATACGCAGTATTTT
TRBJ1-6,TRBD1,NA,TRBV6-5,CASSYSGQGGPSPLHF,TGTGCCAGCAGTTACTCTGGCCAGGGGGGTCCATCACCCCTCCACTTT
TRBJ1-6,NA,few,TRBV5-1,CASSLGASYNSPLHF,TGCGCCAGCAGCTTGGGGGCCAGCTATAATTCACCCCTCCACTTT
TRBJ2-2,NA,NA,TRBV25-1,CASSLPLDTGELFF,TGTGCCAGCAGCCTCCCCCTTGACACCGGGGAGCTGTTTTTT
TRBJ2-5,NA,NA,TRBV13,CASSLAGAGESETQYF,TGTGCCAGCAGCTTAGCGGGGGCGGGAGAGTCCGAGACCCAGTACTTC
TRBJ1-1,NA,NA,TRBV18,CASSHDRVEAFF,TGTGCCAGCTCACACGACAGAGTTGAAGCTTTCTTT
TRBJ1-1,TRBD1,NA,TRBV19,CASSSTGDTEAFF,TGTGCCAGTAGTTCCACAGGGGACACTGAAGCTTTCTTT
TRBJ1-4,NA,NA,TRBV6-5,CASSYSTVNEKLFF,TGTGCCAGCAGTTACTCGACAGTGAATGAAAAACTGTTTTTT
TRBJ1-1,TRBD1,NA,TRBV6-5,CASSRTGGRAFF,TGTGCCAGCAGCCGGACAGGGGGCCGAGCTTTCTTT
TRBJ1-1,NA,NA,TRBV18,CASSPPSNTEAFF,TGTGCCAGCTCCCCTCCCAGTAACACTGAAGCTTTCTTT
TRBJ2-1,TRBD2,NA,TRBV7-7,CASSLLPGGETYNEQFF,TGTGCCAGCAGCTTACTCCCGGGGGGGGAAACCTACAATGAGCAGTTCTTC
TRBJ1-3,TRBD1,NA,TRBV30,CAWRDRVRDTIYF,TGTGCCTGGAGGGACAGGGTGCGGGACACCATATATTTT
TRBJ1-4,TRBD1,once,TRBV4-1,CASSQPTDRGTNEKLFF,TGCGCCAGCAGCCAACCTACGGACAGGGGAACTAATGAAAAACTGTTTTTT
TRBJ1-1,NA,NA,TRBV5-1,CASSLVGREVNTEAFF,TGCGCCAGCAGCTTGGTGGGCAGGGAGGTGAACACTGAAGCTTTCTTT
TRBJ1-1,NA,NA,TRBV5-1,CASSLIQDPNTEAFF,TGCGCCAGCAGCCTTATACAGGACCCGAACACTGAAGCTTTCTTT
TRBJ1-6,NA,NA,TRBV2,CASSEAVQGFGSPLHF,TGTGCCAGCAGTGAAGCGGTTCAGGGATTTGGGTCACCCCTCCACTTT
TRBJ1-2,NA,NA,TRBV5-1,CASSFDRRQYGYTF,TGCGCCAGCAGCTTTGACAGAAGGCAATATGGCTACACCTTC